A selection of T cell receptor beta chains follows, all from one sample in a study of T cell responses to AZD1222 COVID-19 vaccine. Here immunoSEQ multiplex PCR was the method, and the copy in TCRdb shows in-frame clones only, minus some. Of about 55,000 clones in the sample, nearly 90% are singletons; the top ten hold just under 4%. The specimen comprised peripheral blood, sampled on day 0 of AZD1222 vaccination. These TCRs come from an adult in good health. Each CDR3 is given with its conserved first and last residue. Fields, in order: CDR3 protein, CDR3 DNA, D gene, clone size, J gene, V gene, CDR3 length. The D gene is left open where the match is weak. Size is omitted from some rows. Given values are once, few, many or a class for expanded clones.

cdr3_aa: CASSHGAGQGNEKLFF; cdr3_nt: TGTGCCAGCAGCCATGGGGCGGGACAGGGAAATGAAAAACTGTTTTTT; d_call: TRBD1; clone_size: NA; j_call: TRBJ1-4; v_call: TRBV3-1/TRBV3-2; cdr3_length: 16
cdr3_aa: CASSPGQESSYEQYF; cdr3_nt: TGTGCCAGCAGCCCAGGACAGGAGAGCTCCTACGAGCAGTACTTC; d_call: TRBD1; clone_size: NA; j_call: TRBJ2-7; v_call: TRBV5-8; cdr3_length: 15
cdr3_aa: CASGLGQQNSPLHF; cdr3_nt: TGTGCTAGTGGTTTGGGACAGCAGAATTCACCCCTCCACTTT; d_call: NA; clone_size: NA; j_call: TRBJ1-6; v_call: TRBV12-5; cdr3_length: 14
cdr3_aa: CASSSGPGGTEAFF; cdr3_nt: TGCGCCAGCAGCTCGGGACCGGGGGGGACTGAAGCTTTCTTT; d_call: NA; clone_size: NA; j_call: TRBJ1-1; v_call: TRBV5-1; cdr3_length: 14
cdr3_aa: CSVARENEQYF; cdr3_nt: TGCAGCGTTGCCAGGGAGAACGAGCAGTACTTC; d_call: NA; clone_size: NA; j_call: TRBJ2-7; v_call: TRBV29-1; cdr3_length: 11
cdr3_aa: CASSPGGHEQYF; cdr3_nt: TGTGCCAGCAGTCCAGGGGGCCACGAGCAGTACTTC; d_call: TRBD1; clone_size: NA; j_call: TRBJ2-7; v_call: TRBV9; cdr3_length: 12
cdr3_aa: CASSQVDTQYF; cdr3_nt: TGTGCCAGCAGCCAAGTAGATACGCAGTATTTT; d_call: NA; clone_size: NA; j_call: TRBJ2-3; v_call: TRBV3-1/TRBV3-2; cdr3_length: 11
cdr3_aa: CASSFRTGTNTGELFF; cdr3_nt: TGCGCCAGCAGCTTCAGGACAGGGACTAACACCGGGGAGCTGTTTTTT; d_call: TRBD1; clone_size: NA; j_call: TRBJ2-2; v_call: TRBV5-1; cdr3_length: 16
cdr3_aa: CASSQYQGYEQYF; cdr3_nt: TGTGCCAGCAGTCAGTACCAGGGGTACGAGCAGTACTTC; d_call: NA; clone_size: NA; j_call: TRBJ2-7; v_call: TRBV12-3/TRBV12-4; cdr3_length: 13
cdr3_aa: CASSLVRGGDGYTF; cdr3_nt: TGTGCCAGCAGCTTAGTCCGGGGTGGCGATGGCTACACCTTC; d_call: NA; clone_size: once; j_call: TRBJ1-2; v_call: TRBV7-9; cdr3_length: 14
cdr3_aa: CASSFWKEGNYGYTF; cdr3_nt: TGTGCCAGCAGCTTTTGGAAGGAAGGGAACTATGGCTACACCTTC; d_call: NA; clone_size: NA; j_call: TRBJ1-2; v_call: TRBV5-4; cdr3_length: 15
cdr3_aa: CASSLQGQETQYF; cdr3_nt: TGTGCCAGCAGCCTTCAGGGCCAAGAGACCCAGTACTTC; d_call: NA; clone_size: NA; j_call: TRBJ2-5; v_call: TRBV7-2; cdr3_length: 13
cdr3_aa: CASSLGPRVSYEQYF; cdr3_nt: TGTGCCAGCAGCTTGGGCCCTCGAGTCTCCTACGAGCAGTACTTC; d_call: NA; clone_size: NA; j_call: TRBJ2-7; v_call: TRBV5-6; cdr3_length: 15
cdr3_aa: CASSGGNVDEKLFF; cdr3_nt: TGTGCCAGCAGCGGAGGGAACGTGGATGAAAAACTGTTTTTT; d_call: NA; clone_size: once; j_call: TRBJ1-4; v_call: TRBV9; cdr3_length: 14
cdr3_aa: CASSSLRLMNTEAFF; cdr3_nt: TGTGCCAGCAGCTCTCTCAGACTCATGAACACTGAAGCTTTCTTT; d_call: NA; clone_size: NA; j_call: TRBJ1-1; v_call: TRBV7-8; cdr3_length: 15
cdr3_aa: CASSLGQGREKLFF; cdr3_nt: TGTGCCAGCAGCCTGGGACAGGGGAGGGAAAAACTGTTTTTT; d_call: TRBD1; clone_size: NA; j_call: TRBJ1-4; v_call: TRBV3-1/TRBV3-2; cdr3_length: 14
cdr3_aa: CASSQEGPRSGNTIYF; cdr3_nt: TGTGCCAGCAGCCAAGAAGGTCCGCGCTCTGGAAACACCATATATTTT; d_call: NA; clone_size: once; j_call: TRBJ1-3; v_call: TRBV3-1/TRBV3-2; cdr3_length: 16
cdr3_aa: CASSLGQGGYEQYF; cdr3_nt: TGCGCCAGCAGCCTGGGACAGGGCGGTTACGAGCAGTACTTC; d_call: TRBD1; clone_size: few; j_call: TRBJ2-7; v_call: TRBV5-1; cdr3_length: 14
cdr3_aa: CASSEQGISRNQPQHF; cdr3_nt: TGTGCCAGCAGTGAACAGGGGATTTCTCGCAATCAGCCCCAGCATTTT; d_call: NA; clone_size: NA; j_call: TRBJ1-5; v_call: TRBV2; cdr3_length: 16
cdr3_aa: CASSLSSGNTIYF; cdr3_nt: TGTGCCAGCAGCTTAAGCTCTGGAAACACCATATATTTT; d_call: NA; clone_size: NA; j_call: TRBJ1-3; v_call: TRBV7-8; cdr3_length: 13
cdr3_aa: CASSPTGTGVNEQFF; cdr3_nt: TGTGCCAGTAGTCCGACCGGGACAGGGGTCAATGAGCAGTTCTTC; d_call: TRBD1; clone_size: once; j_call: TRBJ2-1; v_call: TRBV19; cdr3_length: 15
cdr3_aa: CASSVDGNSEKLFF; cdr3_nt: TGTGCCAGCAGCGTCGACGGGAACAGTGAAAAACTGTTTTTT; d_call: NA; clone_size: NA; j_call: TRBJ1-4; v_call: TRBV9; cdr3_length: 14
cdr3_aa: CASSQDVQGEYGYTF; cdr3_nt: TGCGCCAGCAGCCAAGATGTGCAGGGGGAATATGGCTACACCTTC; d_call: TRBD1; clone_size: NA; j_call: TRBJ1-2; v_call: TRBV4-1; cdr3_length: 15
cdr3_aa: CASSSGTGNTIYF; cdr3_nt: TGTGCCAGCAGTTCCGGCACTGGAAACACCATATATTTT; d_call: NA; clone_size: NA; j_call: TRBJ1-3; v_call: TRBV27; cdr3_length: 13
cdr3_aa: CASSLPTGTEDGYTF; cdr3_nt: TGTGCCAGCAGCCTCCCGACTGGGACCGAGGATGGCTACACCTTC; d_call: NA; clone_size: NA; j_call: TRBJ1-2; v_call: TRBV5-6; cdr3_length: 15
cdr3_aa: CASSETGGRGTGELFF; cdr3_nt: TGTGCCAGCAGCGAGACAGGGGGACGGGGCACCGGGGAGCTGTTTTTT; d_call: TRBD1; clone_size: NA; j_call: TRBJ2-2; v_call: TRBV3-1/TRBV3-2; cdr3_length: 16
cdr3_aa: CSAREDGYTF; cdr3_nt: TGCAGTGCCCGGGAGGATGGCTACACCTTC; d_call: NA; clone_size: NA; j_call: TRBJ1-2; v_call: TRBV20-1; cdr3_length: 10
cdr3_aa: CATSRDGGPHTGELFF; cdr3_nt: TGTGCCACCAGCAGAGATGGGGGACCACACACCGGGGAGCTGTTTTTT; d_call: NA; clone_size: once; j_call: TRBJ2-2; v_call: TRBV15; cdr3_length: 16
cdr3_aa: CASSVDLTGELFF; cdr3_nt: TGTGCCAGCAGCGTCGACCTCACCGGGGAGCTGTTTTTT; d_call: NA; clone_size: NA; j_call: TRBJ2-2; v_call: TRBV9; cdr3_length: 13
cdr3_aa: CASSQGSPDRDTGELFF; cdr3_nt: TGCGCCAGCAGCCAAGGGTCCCCGGACAGGGATACCGGGGAGCTGTTTTTT; d_call: TRBD1; clone_size: NA; j_call: TRBJ2-2; v_call: TRBV4-3; cdr3_length: 17
cdr3_aa: CASSDRRQNEKLFF; cdr3_nt: TGTGCCAGCAGTGACCGAAGACAGAATGAAAAACTGTTTTTT; d_call: NA; clone_size: NA; j_call: TRBJ1-4; v_call: TRBV25-1; cdr3_length: 14
cdr3_aa: CASSFTWGNTGELFF; cdr3_nt: TGTGCCAGCAGCTTTACTTGGGGGAACACCGGGGAGCTGTTTTTT; d_call: NA; clone_size: NA; j_call: TRBJ2-2; v_call: TRBV7-2; cdr3_length: 15
cdr3_aa: CATRTAYNQPQHF; cdr3_nt: TGTGCCACCAGGACAGCCTACAATCAGCCCCAGCATTTT; d_call: NA; clone_size: few; j_call: TRBJ1-5; v_call: TRBV27; cdr3_length: 13
cdr3_aa: CASSSRGQETQYF; cdr3_nt: TGCGCCAGCAGCTCTAGGGGTCAAGAGACCCAGTACTTC; d_call: NA; clone_size: NA; j_call: TRBJ2-5; v_call: TRBV4-1; cdr3_length: 13
cdr3_aa: CASSGSTFGSPSTDTQYF; cdr3_nt: TGTGCCAGCAGTGGATCTACTTTCGGGAGCCCTAGCACAGATACGCAGTATTTT; d_call: NA; clone_size: NA; j_call: TRBJ2-3; v_call: TRBV6-6; cdr3_length: 18
cdr3_aa: CASSEDRVWGQGFSGSYGYTF; cdr3_nt: TGTGCCAGCAGTGAAGATCGGGTGTGGGGACAGGGTTTTTCGGGTAGCTATGGCTACACCTTC; d_call: TRBD1; clone_size: NA; j_call: TRBJ1-2; v_call: TRBV2; cdr3_length: 21
cdr3_aa: CASSLPATDTQYF; cdr3_nt: TGTGCCAGCAGCTTGCCGGCCACAGATACGCAGTATTTT; d_call: NA; clone_size: NA; j_call: TRBJ2-3; v_call: TRBV5-6; cdr3_length: 13
cdr3_aa: CASSSGQAGRGTEAFF; cdr3_nt: TGTGCCAGCAGCTCGGGACAGGCGGGACGGGGAACTGAAGCTTTCTTT; d_call: TRBD1; clone_size: NA; j_call: TRBJ1-1; v_call: TRBV5-4; cdr3_length: 16
cdr3_aa: CASSLRGGEQYF; cdr3_nt: TGTGCCAGCAGTCTCCGGGGGGGCGAGCAGTACTTC; d_call: TRBD2; clone_size: NA; j_call: TRBJ2-7; v_call: TRBV12-3/TRBV12-4; cdr3_length: 12
cdr3_aa: CASSSWDSNEKLFF; cdr3_nt: TGTGCCAGCAGCTCATGGGACAGTAATGAAAAACTGTTTTTT; d_call: TRBD1; clone_size: NA; j_call: TRBJ1-4; v_call: TRBV28; cdr3_length: 14
cdr3_aa: CASSSIGRSNQPQHF; cdr3_nt: TGTGCCAGCAGCTCGATTGGCAGGAGTAATCAGCCCCAGCATTTT; d_call: NA; clone_size: NA; j_call: TRBJ1-5; v_call: TRBV7-2; cdr3_length: 15